This TCR beta chain is drawn from a study of T cell responses to AZD1222 COVID-19 vaccine (dated by TCRdb to about 2021). Background for the entire study: TCR sequencing covered 233 trial participants: approximately 200 given two doses of AZD1222 and about 26 given two doses of MenACWY control vaccine. Trial participants were enrolled by age into 18-55, 56-69 and 70-plus year subgroups, with roughly 150, 30 and 60 TCR-sequenced participants respectively. The study at large found these results: The vaccine-associated CD4 TCRs covered the entire spike protein, and the dominant responses fell in regions 160-218 and 743-854. Epitopes outside the regions mutated in the B.1.351 and B.1.1.7 variants were reportedly recognized by nearly half of the unique spike-specific TCRs. In the small 56-69-year group, the increase in depth fell short of significance, most likely because of low power. Spike-specific TCR breadth and depth rose significantly after two AZD1222 doses compared with day 0 and with MenACWY recipients. Conclusions about previously exposed vaccinees are limited, since just six or seven AZD1222 recipients were seropositive for SARS-CoV-2 at baseline. Participants were mostly white British, with more females than males. The authors suggested clonal diversity may have been underestimated. Because no samples from the day 14 peak response were available, repertoires could be characterized only after the peak T cell response.

According to the study, the label for this sample's time point signals: baseline before first vaccination. The sample's treatment or condition label, in plain terms: meningococcal conjugate vaccine given as trial control. Samples from vaccinated people were obtained from the UK trials COV001 and COV002, which included a single-blind randomized controlled phase 2/3 trial of AZD1222 (ChAdOx1 nCoV-19) in healthy adults. For TCRbeta chain sequencing, PBMC samples were collected from trial participants at day 0 and at day 28 after the second dose. The germline V gene encodes CDR1 SGHRS and CDR2 YFSETQ. Unmatched junction bases come to 2, with V trimmed by 1 base and J by 10 bases. The CDR3 runs 14 residues from the cysteine to the phenylalanine. Of all the DNA, just the CDR3 is kept, 42 bases in frame from base 1. The CDR3 regions of human TCRbeta chains were analyzed by immunosequencing. Per the original workflow: Repertoire TCRs were matched against a reference library of SARS-CoV-2-specific TCRs generated with the MIRA antigen-specificity platform. Breadth was defined as the fraction of unique TCRs that were SARS-CoV-2-associated, and depth was defined as the fraction of total T cells that were SARS-CoV-2-associated. Each spike-specific TCR was assigned to its reactive spike region and to a CD4 or CD8 class using the MIRA data. Log10-transformed breadth and depth values were compared by one-way ANOVA with Sidak's multiple comparisons tests. In its TCRdb copy, this immuneACCESS table keeps in-frame sequences only and misses some clones. Where compared with another copy, unresolved V genes explain less than half of these, and the others have no known cause. The DNA was the basis for D and trimming; V, J and clone size are from that table. For this sample there are under 250,000 clones; approximately 94% appear just once. Roughly 0.99% of the sample comes from the top ten.

About this clone: The antigen it binds to is not known. No quality values exist for individual bases; no much larger clone is one base distant.

The chain joins TRBV5-1 to TRBJ1-6, with 10 bases matching TRBD1. The sequence was obtained from an adult in good health. Specimen: peripheral blood, collected on day 0 of MenACWY control vaccination. The nucleotide sequence is given as TGCGCCAGCAGCTTGAGGGGACAGGGGTCACCCCTCCACTTT. This translates into CASSLRGQGSPLHF. The variable domain in full, with residues beyond the CDR3 obtained from the reference TRBV5-1 and TRBJ1-6 genes, is KAGVTQTPRYLIKTRGQQVTLSCSPISGHRSVSWYQQTPGQGLQFLFEYFSETQRNKGNFPGRFSGRQFSNSRSEMNVSTLELGDSALYLCASSLRGQGSPLHFGNGTRLTVT.